This section outlines one T cell receptor beta chain sequence together with its context. TCRdb analysed the RACE reads with MiXCR anew, one entry per CDR3 protein. The profile shows around 300,000 distinct CDR3 sequences, about 7% of them singletons. The data were taken from a study of human T cells and chemical hapten exposure. Time point: patch test 1, 2 weeks after DPC sensitization. Indicated treatment: therapeutic diphenylcyclopropenone sensitization with weekly scalp DPC. CDR1 and CDR2 (germline): ENHRY, SYGVKD. This CDR3 contains 13 residues. V shed 8 bases, J shed 5 bases, and the junction held 8 bases outside the gene matches.

The chain carries TRBV10-3 and TRBJ1-2, with 7 bases that match TRBD1. This specimen consisted of whole blood, obtained in connection with sensitization to the hapten diphenylcyclopropenone (DPC). This clonotype was obtained from a woman under 30 with alopecia areata. Some clones in this sample may be carry-over from other donors' samples. The CDR3 region is CAIRTGAWYGYTF. CDR3 bases: TGTGCCATCCGAACAGGGGCCTGGTATGGCTACACCTTC.